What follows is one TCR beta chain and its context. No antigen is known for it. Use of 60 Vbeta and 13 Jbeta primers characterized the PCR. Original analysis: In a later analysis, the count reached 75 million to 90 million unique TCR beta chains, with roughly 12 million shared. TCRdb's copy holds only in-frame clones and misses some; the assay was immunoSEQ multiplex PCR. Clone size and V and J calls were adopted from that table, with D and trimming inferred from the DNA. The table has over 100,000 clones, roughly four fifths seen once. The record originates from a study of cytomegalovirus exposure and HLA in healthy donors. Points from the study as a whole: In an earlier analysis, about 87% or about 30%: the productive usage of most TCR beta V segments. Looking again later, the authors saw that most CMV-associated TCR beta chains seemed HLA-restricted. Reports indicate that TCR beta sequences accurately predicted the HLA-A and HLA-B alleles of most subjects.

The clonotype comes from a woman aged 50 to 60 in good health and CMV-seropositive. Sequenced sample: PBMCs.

The CDR3 nucleotides read TGTGCCAGCAGCAGTAAGACAGGTTCCTACGAGCAGTACTTC. It translates to CASSSKTGSYEQYF. The chain has TRBV5-4 and TRBJ2-7, with a tentative D call TRBD1 (6 bases). V lost 4 bases to trimming and J lost 1 base, with 12 bases between them. Germline V CDR1 and CDR2: SGHNT, YYREEE (reference sequence). The CDR3 is 14 amino acids.